This TCR beta chain originates from a study of cytomegalovirus exposure and HLA in healthy donors. Overall study results and limits: The authors considered a cluster of highly shared sequence variants likely to be a sequencing artifact.

13 Jbeta primers and 60 Vbeta primers were used for the PCR. Sequencing was performed with immunoSEQ multiplex PCR; in TCRdb, only in-frame clones are kept and a portion is missing. The profile covers about 150,000 clones, with about 80% appearing a single time and under 7.5% taken by the ten largest. Note on this clone: Its antigen is still unknown.

V was cut by 8 bases and J by 3 bases, with 17 bases left in between. CDR3 length equals 15 residues. The sequenced material came from PBMCs. The chain recombines TRBV5-3 with TRBJ2-2; tentatively, D is TRBD1 (6 bases). TRBV5-3 is assigned to the ORF class and has an uncertain function. The sequence derives from a man younger than 45 in good health and CMV-seropositive. The CDR3 region is CASKNRTEYTGELFF. The CDR3 bases are TGTGCCAGCAAGAACCGGACAGAGTACACCGGGGAGCTGTTTTTT.